The 32 T cell receptor beta chains in this list originate from one sample, sequenced in a study of T cell clonality in common variable immunodeficiency. The table came from immunoSEQ multiplex PCR; TCRdb's copy has only in-frame clones and leaves some out. There are tens of thousands of clones in the sample, none observed a single time. Sequencing used peripheral blood mononuclear cells. All receptors derive from a person between 18 and 70 years old in good health.

Ten or more counts support this clone. The read finishes 3 residues shy of the CDR3 end, and the germline J gene is used to complete it. V and J are TRBV13 and TRBJ2-2; D may be TRBD1 or TRBD2 (7 bases each). CDR1 is PRHDT, CDR2 FYEKMQ, per germline (reference sequence). The ends were cut back, 6 bases at V and 5 bases at J, with 22 bases in the middle. The CDR3 is 17 residues long. CDR3 region: CASSTFQGEGRTGELFF. The CDR3 bases that were read are TGTGCCAGCAGTACCTTTCAGGGGGAGGGCCGGACCGGGGAG.

This clone showed up many times. The read terminates 3 residues before the CDR3 end, so the remaining end is supplied by the germline J gene. J is TRBJ2-1 and V is TRBV20-1; 9 nucleotides agree with TRBD2. Germline loops: CDR1 DFQATT, CDR2 SNEGSKA (reference sequence). The length of the CDR3 is 20 residues. V was clipped by 6 bases and J by 0 bases; unmatched bases: 21. CDR3 protein: CSANPIAGVTLTPSYNEQFF. Incomplete CDR3 DNA: TGCAGTGCCAACCCCATAGCGGGAGTAACCCTCACCCCCTCCTACAATGAG.

This clone was picked up many times. The read ends 3 residues early relative to the CDR3; the germline J gene fills the gap. The chain links TRBV7-9 to TRBJ1-4, with D possibly TRBD1 on 5 matching bases. This CDR3 region has 15 residues. V dropped 5 bases and J dropped 6 bases, with 16 bases sitting between them. Germline V gene data show CDR1 as SEHNR and CDR2 as FQNEAQ (reference sequence). The CDR3 loop is CASSGLGRRDEKLFF. Incomplete CDR3 DNA: TGTGCCAGCAGCGGTTTGGGGCGGAGAGATGAAAAA. Full variable domain (rest looked up from reference TRBV7-9 and TRBJ1-4): DTGVSQNPRHKITKRGQNVTFRCDPISEHNRLYWYRQTLGQGPEFLTYFQNEAQLEKSRLLSDRFSAERPKGSFSTLEIQRTEQGDSAMYLCASSGLGRRDEKLFFGSGTQLSVL.

This clone was counted ten times or more. The read finishes 3 residues shy of the CDR3 end, and the germline J gene is used to complete it. J is TRBJ2-5 and V is TRBV11-3, with D perhaps TRBD1 (6 bases). Trimming left V 6 bases short and J 1 base short, with 12 bases between. CDR1 is SGHNT and CDR2 is YENEEA in the germline V gene. This CDR3 contains 14 residues. This chain's CDR3 is CASRVTGTQETQYF. CDR3 DNA (partial): TGTGCCAGCAGAGTCACAGGGACCCAAGAGACC.

This clone was seen ten or more times. Coverage ceases 3 residues before the CDR3 finishes, and the germline J gene fills in the end. The chain combines TRBV7-9 with TRBJ1-5, with 7 bases identical to TRBD1. The CDR3 totals 14 residues. Germline V gene data show CDR1 as SEHNR and CDR2 as FQNEAQ (reference sequence). V trimming: 4 bases; J trimming: 3 bases; junction bases outside the gene matches: 3. The part of the CDR3 DNA that was read is TGTGCCAGCAGCTCTACAGGGGCCAATCAGCCC. Translating gives CASSSTGANQP. The whole CDR3 is CASSSTGANQPQHF.

This clone was counted between two and nine times. The read ends 3 residues early relative to the CDR3; the germline J gene fills the gap. V is TRBV20-1 and J is TRBJ2-1; TRBD2 matches 8 bases. This CDR3 is 15 amino acids long. V trimming: 5 bases; J trimming: 7 bases; junction bases outside the gene matches: 13. Germline values: CDR1 DFQATT, CDR2 SNEGSKA (reference sequence). The CDR3 bases that were read are TGCAGTGCTCATGGGCGGGAGGCTCTATCGAATGAG. The encoded protein is CSAHGREALSNE. Given in full, the CDR3 is CSAHGREALSNEQFF.

Ten or more counts support this clone. Sequencing ends 3 residues short of the CDR3 end; the germline J gene provides the rest. The chain recombines TRBV7-3 with TRBJ1-2; D unclear. Trimming took 0 bases from V and 6 from J, leaving 8 bases between them. Germline CDR1 is SGHTA and CDR2 is FQGTGA. The CDR3 runs to 13 residues. The DNA read from the CDR3 is TGTGCCAGCAGCTTAACTAGCAAGGATGGC. Amino acids: CASSLTSKDG. The CDR3, in full, reads CASSLTSKDGYTF.

This clone was recorded many times. The read ends 3 residues shy of where the CDR3 ends; the end is completed using the germline J gene. The chain couples TRBV5-6 to TRBJ1-3; TRBD1 matches 7 bases. Germline values: CDR1 SGHDT, CDR2 YYEEEE. The CDR3 sequence is 15 residues long. V was clipped by 3 bases and J by 0 bases; unmatched bases: 3. The CDR3 loop is CASSYGTASGNTIYF. The CDR3 bases that were read are TGTGCCAGCAGCTACGGGACAGCCTCTGGAAACACC.

This clone was observed at least ten times. The CDR3 end lies 3 residues beyond the end of the read and is filled in from the germline J gene. The chain joins TRBV6-2 or TRBV6-3 to TRBJ1-1, with TRBD1 matching 9 bases. The CDR3 covers 14 residues. Germline V gene lookup returns CDR1 MNHEY and CDR2 SVGEGT. J lost 1 base, V lost 7 bases, and 4 bases had no gene match. This CDR3 reads CASNRDRANTEAFF. The covered CDR3 bases are TGTGCCAGCAACCGGGACAGGGCGAACACTGAA.

In this sample, this clone turned up many times. From the germline J gene comes the end of the CDR3, since the read stops 3 residues before it. The gene calls are TRBV10-2 and TRBJ2-7; D unresolved. The germline V and J ends were trimmed by 9 bases and 6 bases, with 9 bases remaining between them. CDR1 and CDR2 from the germline V gene are WSHSY and SAAADI. The CDR3 sequence is 10 residues long. CDR3 residues: CASNIPEQYF. The part of the CDR3 DNA that was read is TGCGCCAGTAACATTCCCGAG.

This clone was detected many times. The read ends 3 residues shy of where the CDR3 ends; the end is completed using the germline J gene. The J gene is TRBJ2-7, the V gene TRBV11-2; D assignment may be TRBD1 or TRBD2 (7 bases each). The CDR3 loop spans 15 amino acids. Germline V gene lookup returns CDR1 SGHAT and CDR2 FQNNGV. V lost 1 base to trimming and J lost 2 bases, with 12 bases between them. The sequenced part of the CDR3 DNA is TGTGCCAGCAGCTTAGGGGAGGGGGCCACCTACGAG. Its protein is CASSLGEGATYE. The whole CDR3 sequence reads CASSLGEGATYEQYF. The variable domain in full, with the rest retrieved from reference TRBV11-2 and TRBJ2-7, is EAGVAQSPRYKIIEKRQSVAFWCNPISGHATLYWYQQILGQGPKLLIQFQNNGVVDDSQLPKDRFSAERLKGVDSTLKIQPAKLEDSAVYLCASSLGEGATYEQYFGPGTRLTVT.

This clone was seen repeatedly, ten times or more. The CDR3 end is not reached by the read, which stops 3 residues before it; the germline J gene fills it in. The rearrangement links TRBV30 to TRBJ1-2; tentatively, D is TRBD1 (6 bases). CDR1 is GTSNPN, CDR2 SVGIG, per germline (reference sequence). The CDR3 has 13 residues. The DNA read from the CDR3 is TGTGCCTGGAGTACACAGGGTTGGGACGGC. As protein: CAWSTQGWDG. The whole CDR3 protein reads CAWSTQGWDGYTF.

With respect to this clone: Read coverage stops 3 residues before the CDR3 terminus; the germline J gene supplies the remainder. The chain couples TRBV30 to TRBJ1-2; D is perhaps TRBD1 (5 bases). The germline gives CDR1 GTSNPN, CDR2 SVGIG (reference sequence). CDR3 length: 15 residues. The CDR3 region is CAWSVSSGTTDTYTF. The sequenced CDR3 bases are TGTGCCTGGAGTGTGTCGAGCGGGACGACAGATACC.

This clone has a count of ten or more. The read stops 3 residues short of the end of the CDR3; the missing end is completed from the germline J gene. V is TRBV20-1 and J is TRBJ1-4, with D tentatively TRBD1 (6 bases). V was cut by 0 bases and J by 10 bases, with 18 bases left in between. Looked up from germline, CDR1 is DFQATT and CDR2 is SNEGSKA (reference sequence). The CDR3 runs 15 residues. CDR3 sequence reads: CSARDQRGGVGKLFF. The CDR3 DNA, read in part, is TGCAGTGCTAGAGATCAGAGGGGGGGGGTGGGAAAA.

This clone was seen ten or more times. The CDR3 end lies 3 residues beyond the end of the read and is filled in from the germline J gene. The V call is TRBV7-2, the J call TRBJ1-1; the D gene is possibly TRBD1 (5 bases). The V and J ends lost 5 bases and 6 bases respectively, with 13 bases between them. The CDR3 totals 13 residues. Looked up from germline, CDR1 is SGHTA and CDR2 is FQGNSA. CDR3 bases read: TGTGCCAGCAGCCGACAGCGAGAGGCTGAA. Its translation: CASSRQREAE. The complete CDR3 reads CASSRQREAEAFF.

This clone was picked up a small number of times. The read falls 3 residues short of the CDR3 end, and the missing part is taken from the germline J gene. The rearrangement uses TRBV2 and TRBJ1-4; TRBD1 is a possible D gene (6 bases). This CDR3 region has 14 residues. Germline V gene sequence: CDR1 SNHLY, CDR2 FYNNEI. CDR3 bases read: TGTGCCAGCAGCGGACAGACCAATAATTCACCA. Its protein product is CASSGQTNNSP. From start to end, the CDR3 is CASSGQTNNSPLFF.

This clone appeared many times. The CDR3 end falls 3 residues outside the read, so it is completed with the germline J gene. V usage is TRBV5-1 and J usage is TRBJ1-3; D call uncertain. CDR1 is SGHRS, CDR2 YFSETQ, per germline. Trimming cost V 2 bases and J 0 bases, with 6 bases left between them. The CDR3 is 14 residues long. The CDR3 sequence is CASSLSNSGNTIYF. The sequenced part of the CDR3 DNA is TGCGCCAGCAGCTTAAGCAACTCTGGAAACACC.

This clone was recorded at least ten times. The CDR3 end is not reached by the read, which stops 3 residues before it; the germline J gene fills it in. The rearrangement links TRBV7-3 to TRBJ1-1; D gene uncertain. The V and J ends lost 1 base and 3 bases respectively, with 6 bases between them. The CDR3 consists of 13 residues. Looked up from germline, CDR1 is SGHTA and CDR2 is FQGTGA. The part of the CDR3 DNA that was read is TGTGCCAGCAGCTTAATGGCAGACACTGAA. This sequence encodes CASSLMADTE. The whole CDR3 region reads CASSLMADTEAFF.

This clone was seen at least ten times. The CDR3 end falls 3 residues outside the read, so it is completed with the germline J gene. The chain carries TRBV10-1 and TRBJ1-1; 8 positions agree with TRBD1. The germline V gene encodes CDR1 WNHNN and CDR2 SYGVQD (reference sequence). The CDR3 is 13 residues long. V lost 8 bases and J lost 0; bases outside the gene matches: 2. Partial CDR3 DNA: TGCGCCAGCTCAGGGGGCATGAACACTGAA. Encoded protein: CASSGGMNTE. The full CDR3 is CASSGGMNTEAFF.

This clone occurred many times. The sequence runs out 3 residues before the end of the CDR3; the remainder is reconstructed from the germline J gene. The V and J genes are TRBV19 and TRBJ2-2; TRBD2 agrees at 10 bases. The CDR3 is 19 residues long. CDR1 and CDR2 (germline): LNHDA, SQIVND (reference sequence). V shed 7 bases and J 4 bases; nucleotides not matched to a gene: 18. CDR3 bases read: TGTGCCAGTACACACGGGGGGCTAGCGGGAGTTTCGGGCACCGGGGAG. It encodes CASTHGGLAGVSGTGE. The full CDR3 reads CASTHGGLAGVSGTGELFF.

Many counts were recorded for this clone. The read is 3 residues too short to cover the CDR3 end, so that end is filled in from the germline J gene. The chain uses TRBV6-1 and TRBJ2-1, with TRBD2 identical over 13 bases. Looked up from germline, CDR1 is MNHNS and CDR2 is SASEGT. This CDR3 spans 15 amino acids. The V gene end was trimmed by 3 bases and the J gene end by 8 bases; junction bases not matched to a gene: 4. CDR3 DNA (partial): TGTGCCAGCAGTGAGGCGGGACTAGCGGGATATGAG. Translating it yields CASSEAGLAGYE. The entire CDR3 reads CASSEAGLAGYEQFF.

In its sample, this clone was seen a few times. With the read ending 3 residues before the CDR3 end, the germline J gene is used to fill in that end. The rearrangement links TRBV18 to TRBJ1-2, with a possible D match to TRBD1 (5 bases). The CDR3 contains 13 residues. CDR1 and CDR2 (germline): KGHSH, LQKENI. Trimming took off 0 bases at V and 6 bases at J, with 8 bases between the two ends. CDR3 DNA, as far as it was read: TGTGCCAGCTCACCACCCGCGGGGGATGGC. It is translated as CASSPPAGDG. In full, the CDR3 reads CASSPPAGDGYTF.

This clone was counted a few times. The read terminates 3 residues ahead of where the CDR3 ends, so the germline J gene completes it. The chain combines TRBV2 with TRBJ2-2, with 11 bases matching TRBD2. With 7 bases clipped from V and 2 bases from J, the junction kept 3 bases outside the gene matches. Germline lookup yields CDR1 SNHLY and CDR2 FYNNEI. The CDR3 is made up of 15 amino acids. The covered CDR3 bases are TGTGCCAGCAAGGGACTAGCGGAAAACACCGGGGAG. This sequence encodes CASKGLAENTGE. Given in full, the CDR3 is CASKGLAENTGELFF. Full variable domain (remainder filled in from reference TRBV2 and TRBJ2-2): EPEVTQTPSHQVTQMGQEVILRCVPISNHLYFYWYRQILGQKVEFLVSFYNNEISEKSEIFDDQFSVERPDGSNFTLKIRSTKLEDSAMYFCASKGLAENTGELFFGEGSRLTVL.

Comments on this clone: Read data end 3 residues before the CDR3 end; the end is taken from the germline J gene. V and J are TRBV19 and TRBJ2-4; D possibly corresponds to TRBD1 (5 bases). Germline values: CDR1 LNHDA, CDR2 SQIVND (reference sequence). The CDR3 is 13 residues long. Incomplete CDR3 DNA: TGTGCCAGTAGTTTGCAGGGCCCCTATGGT. Protein: CASSLQGPYG. The whole CDR3 protein is CASSLQGPYGQYF.

This clone was seen a few times. The sequenced fragment ends 3 residues before the CDR3 boundary, so the rest is inferred from the germline J gene. The V call is TRBV7-6, the J call TRBJ2-3, with D maybe TRBD1 (6 bases). Germline CDR1 is SGHVS and CDR2 is FNYEAQ. This CDR3 region has 15 residues. This CDR3 is CASSLGGPHNQPQYF. The part of the CDR3 DNA that was read is TGTGCCAGCAGCTTAGGGGGGCCGCACAATCAGCCG.

Only a few counts were recorded for this clone. The CDR3 goes on 3 residues after the read ends, and that part is filled in from the germline J gene. The chain joins TRBV6-2 or TRBV6-3 to TRBJ2-2; perhaps TRBD1 as D (6 bases). The CDR3 sequence is 15 residues long. The V gene's germline CDR1 is MNHEY and CDR2 SVGEGT. V was shortened by 4 bases and J by 4 bases, with 13 bases between the two germline ends. CDR3 bases read: TGTGCCAGCAGTTCGTGGGGGCCGGGCACCGGGGAG. Protein product: CASSSWGPGTGE. The whole CDR3 sequence reads CASSSWGPGTGELFF.

This clone was observed at least ten times. The read ends 3 residues early relative to the CDR3; the germline J gene fills the gap. This chain links TRBV7-2 with TRBJ1-1; D is uncertain. The CDR3 loop spans 13 amino acids. Trimming took 5 bases from V and 5 from J, leaving 12 bases between them. Germline CDR1 is SGHTA and CDR2 is FQGNSA. The CDR3 here is CASSTLTRTEAFF. The DNA read from the CDR3 is TGTGCCAGCAGCACCCTGACAAGGACTGAA.

This clone has at least ten counts. The read comes to an end 3 residues before the CDR3 does, leaving the germline J gene to fill in the end. The chain combines TRBV19 with TRBJ1-1; D perhaps matches TRBD1 (5 bases). The V end was cut by 3 bases, the J end by 1 base, with 18 bases between. The CDR3 sequence is 17 residues long. The germline gives CDR1 LNHDA, CDR2 SQIVND (reference sequence). The CDR3 spells CASSMVLGRRANTEAFF. The part of the CDR3 DNA that was read is TGTGCCAGTAGTATGGTCTTGGGGCGAAGGGCGAACACTGAA.

This clone has at least ten counts. Read coverage stops 3 residues before the CDR3 terminus; the germline J gene supplies the remainder. The V call is TRBV6-1, the J call TRBJ2-1; 8 bases match TRBD2. The CDR3 consists of 15 residues. Germline V gives CDR1 MNHNS, CDR2 SASEGT. V lost 0 bases and J lost 4; bases outside the gene matches: 2. The CDR3 bases that were read are TGTGCCAGCAGTGAAGCTAGCGGGATTTACAATGAG. It encodes CASSEASGIYNE. The whole CDR3 protein reads CASSEASGIYNEQFF.

This clone was seen many times. The CDR3 is cut off 3 residues early in the read; its end comes from the germline J gene. The chain has TRBV19 and TRBJ2-5; D possibly corresponds to TRBD1 (6 bases). V lost 7 bases, J lost 4 bases, and 16 bases lay in between. This CDR3 spans 14 amino acids. Germline CDR1 and CDR2: LNHDA and SQIVND (reference sequence). CDR3 protein: CASKETGGGETQYF. Incomplete CDR3 DNA: TGTGCCAGTAAGGAGACAGGTGGGGGAGAGACC.

This clone has more than one count but fewer than ten. Read data end 3 residues before the CDR3 end; the end is taken from the germline J gene. The V call is TRBV6-1, the J call TRBJ1-5; possibly TRBD1 for D (6 bases). This CDR3 region has 14 residues. Germline V lookup: CDR1 MNHNS, CDR2 SASEGT. Trimming stripped 4 bases from V and 6 bases from J, with 13 bases between. The CDR3 bases that were read are TGTGCCAGCAGTGGGACGGACAGAGCTCAGCCC. It yields the protein CASSGTDRAQP. The entire CDR3 is CASSGTDRAQPQHF.

This clone has only a few counts. This could be a read error, since a much larger clone is one nucleotide away. CDR3: CASSFSGTGTNQPQYF. The sequenced part of the CDR3 DNA is TGTGCCAGCAGCTTTTCCGGGACAGGTACAAATCAGCCG. This chain uses TRBV7-8 with TRBJ2-3; the match to TRBD1 covers 8 bases. The CDR3 goes on 3 residues after the read ends, and that part is filled in from the germline J gene. There are 16 residues in the CDR3. The germline V gene has CDR1 SGHVS and CDR2 FQNEAQ.